A selection of T cell receptor beta chains follows, all from one sample in a study of cytomegalovirus exposure and HLA in healthy donors. Assay used: immunoSEQ multiplex PCR; TCRdb lists only in-frame clones, some missing. Of about 150,000 clones listed, roughly 80% are singletons. The sample consisted of PBMCs. Source of these receptors: a man younger than 35 in good health and CMV-seropositive. CDR3s include the opening cysteine and the closing phenylalanine or tryptophan. Each record gives: clone size, J gene, D gene, V gene, CDR3 DNA, CDR3 protein. D genes are given only for firm matches. Some rows mark clone size as missing; the rest say once, few, many or name a class of expanded clone.

abundance: NA
j_gene: TRBJ2-3
d_gene: NA
v_gene: TRBV27
CDR3nt: TGTGCCAGCACCTCAGGTTTGGATACGCAGTATTTT
CDR3aa: CASTSGLDTQYF

abundance: NA
j_gene: TRBJ1-3
d_gene: TRBD1
v_gene: TRBV27
CDR3nt: TGTGCCAGCAGTGCCGGGACAGGGCCCTTCGGAAACACCATATATTTT
CDR3aa: CASSAGTGPFGNTIYF

abundance: NA
j_gene: TRBJ1-2
d_gene: NA
v_gene: TRBV6-5
CDR3nt: TGTGCCAGCAGTTACCAGAAAGGTGGAGGCGTTTATGGCTACACCTTC
CDR3aa: CASSYQKGGGVYGYTF

abundance: NA
j_gene: TRBJ1-5
d_gene: TRBD1
v_gene: TRBV5-1
CDR3nt: TGCGCCAGCCGACAGGGGGCGCCGAGTCAGCCCCAGCATTTT
CDR3aa: CASRQGAPSQPQHF

abundance: NA
j_gene: TRBJ2-1
d_gene: NA
v_gene: TRBV4-1
CDR3nt: TGCGCCAGCAGCCGACAGTCTAGTTCTGGCAATGAGCAGTTCTTC
CDR3aa: CASSRQSSSGNEQFF

abundance: few
j_gene: TRBJ2-4
d_gene: NA
v_gene: TRBV5-1
CDR3nt: TGCGCCAGCAGTCCACGACTTCTAGCCAAAAACATTCAGTACTTC
CDR3aa: CASSPRLLAKNIQYF

abundance: NA
j_gene: TRBJ2-1
d_gene: NA
v_gene: TRBV7-9
CDR3nt: TGTGCCAGCAGCTTACGAGGTAGTCTGGATGAGCAGTTCTTC
CDR3aa: CASSLRGSLDEQFF

abundance: once
j_gene: TRBJ2-5
d_gene: NA
v_gene: TRBV7-9
CDR3nt: TGTGCCAGCAGCTATTTGGGGCTTGAGACCCAGTACTTC
CDR3aa: CASSYLGLETQYF

abundance: NA
j_gene: TRBJ1-3
d_gene: NA
v_gene: TRBV7-2
CDR3nt: TGTGCCAGCAGTACAGGGCTTGGGTCTGGAAACACCATATATTTT
CDR3aa: CASSTGLGSGNTIYF

abundance: NA
j_gene: TRBJ2-7
d_gene: TRBD2
v_gene: TRBV5-4
CDR3nt: TGTGCCAGCAGCTTAAGCGGGAAGGCCCACGAGCAGTACTTC
CDR3aa: CASSLSGKAHEQYF

abundance: NA
j_gene: TRBJ2-1
d_gene: TRBD2
v_gene: TRBV11-3
CDR3nt: TGTGCCAGCAGTTGGACTAGCGGAGATCAGTTCTTC
CDR3aa: CASSWTSGDQFF

abundance: NA
j_gene: TRBJ1-5
d_gene: NA
v_gene: TRBV28
CDR3nt: TGTGCCAGCAGTTTGGGGCAGGGTGACGGTCAGCCCCAGCATTTT
CDR3aa: CASSLGQGDGQPQHF

abundance: NA
j_gene: TRBJ2-3
d_gene: TRBD2
v_gene: TRBV27
CDR3nt: TGTGCCAGCAGCTCACTAGCGGGACCCACAGATACGCAGTATTTT
CDR3aa: CASSSLAGPTDTQYF

abundance: NA
j_gene: TRBJ2-1
d_gene: NA
v_gene: TRBV7-3
CDR3nt: TGTGCCAGCAGCGCCCGACTAGAAAGTGAGCAGTTCTTC
CDR3aa: CASSARLESEQFF

abundance: NA
j_gene: TRBJ1-2
d_gene: TRBD1
v_gene: TRBV18
CDR3nt: TGTGCCAGCTCACCGAGGACAGGGGGCTTTGGCTACACCTTC
CDR3aa: CASSPRTGGFGYTF

abundance: NA
j_gene: TRBJ2-4
d_gene: NA
v_gene: TRBV27
CDR3nt: TGTGCCAGCAGAGGGGAACTAGCCAAAAACATTCAGTACTTC
CDR3aa: CASRGELAKNIQYF

abundance: NA
j_gene: TRBJ2-2
d_gene: NA
v_gene: TRBV6-1
CDR3nt: TGTGCCAGCAGTGAAGCAGGGTCGGGAACCGGGGAGCTGTTTTTT
CDR3aa: CASSEAGSGTGELFF

abundance: NA
j_gene: TRBJ1-4
d_gene: NA
v_gene: TRBV27
CDR3nt: TGTGCCAGCAGTACCCTACCGGGAGGAAATGTCGTTCGTGAAAAACTGTTTTTT
CDR3aa: CASSTLPGGNVVREKLFF

abundance: NA
j_gene: TRBJ2-6
d_gene: NA
v_gene: TRBV27
CDR3nt: TGTGCCAGCAGTCGCCCGACAAGTGGGGCCAACGTCCTGACTTTC
CDR3aa: CASSRPTSGANVLTF

abundance: NA
j_gene: TRBJ2-7
d_gene: TRBD2
v_gene: TRBV7-2
CDR3nt: TGTGCCAGCAGCTTAGGGAGCGGGAGCTCCTACGAGCAGTACTTC
CDR3aa: CASSLGSGSSYEQYF

abundance: NA
j_gene: TRBJ2-3
d_gene: TRBD2
v_gene: TRBV7-2
CDR3nt: TGTGCCAGCAGCTTAGGCTCCCTAGGGGCGGGGGGCACAGATACGCAGTATTTT
CDR3aa: CASSLGSLGAGGTDTQYF

abundance: NA
j_gene: TRBJ1-5
d_gene: NA
v_gene: TRBV18
CDR3nt: TGTGCCAGCTCACCGGGGGCCAATCAGCCCCAGCATTTT
CDR3aa: CASSPGANQPQHF

abundance: NA
j_gene: TRBJ2-7
d_gene: TRBD2
v_gene: TRBV5-6
CDR3nt: TGTGCCAGCAGCTTGGTCGGACGGGAGGGTAAGCCCGAGCAGTACTTC
CDR3aa: CASSLVGREGKPEQYF

abundance: NA
j_gene: TRBJ2-1
d_gene: NA
v_gene: TRBV5-1
CDR3nt: TGCGCCAGCAGCTTCGATAGCCCCAGTATCAATGAGCAGTTCTTC
CDR3aa: CASSFDSPSINEQFF

abundance: NA
j_gene: TRBJ2-6
d_gene: NA
v_gene: TRBV7-2
CDR3nt: TGTGCCAGCAGCTTAGTACACTCTGGGGCCAACGTCCTGACTTTC
CDR3aa: CASSLVHSGANVLTF

abundance: NA
j_gene: TRBJ1-5
d_gene: TRBD1
v_gene: TRBV2
CDR3nt: TGTGCCAGCAGTGTTGACAGGGGGTCGGAACAGCCCCAGCATTTT
CDR3aa: CASSVDRGSEQPQHF

abundance: NA
j_gene: TRBJ1-1
d_gene: TRBD1
v_gene: TRBV7-9
CDR3nt: TGTGCCAGCAGCGGGGACAGTCGGGCTTTCTTT
CDR3aa: CASSGDSRAFF

abundance: NA
j_gene: TRBJ2-7
d_gene: TRBD2
v_gene: TRBV7-9
CDR3nt: TGTGCCAGCAGCTCATTAGCGGGCTCCTACGAGCAGTACTTC
CDR3aa: CASSSLAGSYEQYF

abundance: few
j_gene: TRBJ1-1
d_gene: NA
v_gene: TRBV7-2
CDR3nt: TGTGCCAGCAGCTTAGCGGGGGGAAAAGCTTTCTTT
CDR3aa: CASSLAGGKAFF

abundance: NA
j_gene: TRBJ2-1
d_gene: TRBD2
v_gene: TRBV19
CDR3nt: TGTGCCAGTAGTGGGAGGGCTAGCGGGGCGAAGTTCTTC
CDR3aa: CASSGRASGAKFF

abundance: NA
j_gene: TRBJ2-2
d_gene: NA
v_gene: TRBV7-2
CDR3nt: TGTGCCAGCAGCTCACAGACCACCGGGGAGCTGTTTTTT
CDR3aa: CASSSQTTGELFF

abundance: NA
j_gene: TRBJ1-1
d_gene: NA
v_gene: TRBV5-5
CDR3nt: TGTGCCAGCAGTTTGGATAATCCGGGACATCTGAACACTGAAGCTTTCTTT
CDR3aa: CASSLDNPGHLNTEAFF

abundance: NA
j_gene: TRBJ1-4
d_gene: TRBD1
v_gene: TRBV29-1
CDR3nt: TGCAGCGTTGGACAGGGGGTAGCAACTAATGAAAAACTGTTTTTT
CDR3aa: CSVGQGVATNEKLFF

abundance: NA
j_gene: TRBJ2-3
d_gene: TRBD1
v_gene: TRBV5-1
CDR3nt: TGCGCCAGCAGCATGGACAGGGAACATACGCAGTATTTT
CDR3aa: CASSMDREHTQYF

abundance: few
j_gene: TRBJ2-5
d_gene: NA
v_gene: TRBV28
CDR3nt: TGTGCCAGCAGTTTAACAGGCCCCAGGGGCTTTTGGTTAGAGACCCAGTACTTC
CDR3aa: CASSLTGPRGFWLETQYF

abundance: NA
j_gene: TRBJ1-2
d_gene: NA
v_gene: TRBV6-1
CDR3nt: TGTGCCAGCAGCGAACCGTTTGTTGGACAGAGACACTATGGCTACACCTTC
CDR3aa: CASSEPFVGQRHYGYTF

abundance: once
j_gene: TRBJ1-4
d_gene: NA
v_gene: TRBV7-7
CDR3nt: TGTGCCAGCAGCCCTACCGGGGGTGAAAAACTGTTTTTT
CDR3aa: CASSPTGGEKLFF